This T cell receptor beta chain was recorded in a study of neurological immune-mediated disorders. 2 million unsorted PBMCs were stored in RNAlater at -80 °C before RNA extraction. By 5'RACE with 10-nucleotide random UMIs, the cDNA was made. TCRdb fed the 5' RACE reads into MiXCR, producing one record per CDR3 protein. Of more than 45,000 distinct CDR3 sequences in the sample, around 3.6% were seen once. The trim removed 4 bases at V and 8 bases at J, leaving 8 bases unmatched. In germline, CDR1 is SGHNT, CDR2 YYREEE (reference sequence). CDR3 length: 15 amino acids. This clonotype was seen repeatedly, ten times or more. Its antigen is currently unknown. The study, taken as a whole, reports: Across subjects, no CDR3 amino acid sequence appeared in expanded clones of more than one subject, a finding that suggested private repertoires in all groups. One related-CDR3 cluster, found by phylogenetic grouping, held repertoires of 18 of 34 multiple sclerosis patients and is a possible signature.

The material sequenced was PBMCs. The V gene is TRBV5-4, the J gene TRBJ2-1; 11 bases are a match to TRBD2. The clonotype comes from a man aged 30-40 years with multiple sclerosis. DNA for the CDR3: TGTGCCAGCAGCCTGACTAGCGGGGCTATCGATGAGCAGTTCTTC. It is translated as CASSLTSGAIDEQFF. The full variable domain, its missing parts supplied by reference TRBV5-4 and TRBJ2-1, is ETGVTQSPTHLIKTRGQQVTLRCSSQSGHNTVSWYQQALGQGPQFIFQYYREEENGRGNFPPRFSGLQFPNYSSELNVNALELDDSALYLCASSLTSGAIDEQFFGPGTRLTVL.